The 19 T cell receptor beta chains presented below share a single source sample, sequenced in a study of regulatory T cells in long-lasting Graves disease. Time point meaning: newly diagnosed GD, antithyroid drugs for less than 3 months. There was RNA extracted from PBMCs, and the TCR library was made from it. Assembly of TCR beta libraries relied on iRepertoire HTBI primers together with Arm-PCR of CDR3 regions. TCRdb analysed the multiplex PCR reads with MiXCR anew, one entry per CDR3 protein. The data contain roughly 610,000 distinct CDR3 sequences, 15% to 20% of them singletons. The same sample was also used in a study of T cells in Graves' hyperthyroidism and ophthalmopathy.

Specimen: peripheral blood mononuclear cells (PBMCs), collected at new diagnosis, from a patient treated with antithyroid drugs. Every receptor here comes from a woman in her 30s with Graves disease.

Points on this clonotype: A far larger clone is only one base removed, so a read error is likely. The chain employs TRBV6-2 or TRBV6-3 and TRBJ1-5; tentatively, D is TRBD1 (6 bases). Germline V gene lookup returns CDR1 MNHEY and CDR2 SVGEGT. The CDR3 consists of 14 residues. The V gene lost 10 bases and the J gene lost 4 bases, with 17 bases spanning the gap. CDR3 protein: CANRVSGVNQPQHF. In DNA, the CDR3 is TGTGCCAACCGAGTTTCAGGGGTTAATCAGCCCCAGCATTTT.

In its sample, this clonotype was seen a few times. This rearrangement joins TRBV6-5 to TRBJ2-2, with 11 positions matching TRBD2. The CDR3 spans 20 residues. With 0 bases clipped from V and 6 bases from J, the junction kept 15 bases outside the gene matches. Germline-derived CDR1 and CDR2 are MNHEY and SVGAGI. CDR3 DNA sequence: TGTGCCAGCAGTTACTCGAAAACTAGCGGGAGCCGGGGGGGTCCCGGGGAGCTGTTTTTT. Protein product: CASSYSKTSGSRGGPGELFF.

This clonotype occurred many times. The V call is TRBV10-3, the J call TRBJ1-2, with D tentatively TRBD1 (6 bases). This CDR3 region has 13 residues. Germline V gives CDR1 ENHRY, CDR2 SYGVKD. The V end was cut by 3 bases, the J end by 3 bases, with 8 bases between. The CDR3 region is CAISDGQYYGYTF. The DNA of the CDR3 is TGTGCCATCAGTGACGGACAGTACTATGGCTACACCTTC.

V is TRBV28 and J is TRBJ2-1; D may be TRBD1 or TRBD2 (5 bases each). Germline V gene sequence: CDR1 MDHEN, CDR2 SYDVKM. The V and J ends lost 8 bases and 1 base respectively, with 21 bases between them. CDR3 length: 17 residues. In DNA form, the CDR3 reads TGTGCCAGCGGCGGGCGGAAAGGGGAAATTTCCTACAATGAGCAGTTCTTC. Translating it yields CASGGRKGEISYNEQFF. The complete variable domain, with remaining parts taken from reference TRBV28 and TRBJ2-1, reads DVKVTQSSRYLVKRTGEKVFLECVQDMDHENMFWYRQDPGLGLRLIYFSYDVKMKEKGDIPEGYSVSREKKERFSLILESASTNQTSMYLCASGGRKGEISYNEQFFGPGTRLTVL.

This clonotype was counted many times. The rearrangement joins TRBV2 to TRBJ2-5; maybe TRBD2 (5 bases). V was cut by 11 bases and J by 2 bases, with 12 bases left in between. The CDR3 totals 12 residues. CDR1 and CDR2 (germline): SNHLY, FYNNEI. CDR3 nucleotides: TGTGCCGTGGAGGCAGATCAAGAGACCCAGTACTTC. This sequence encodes CAVEADQETQYF.

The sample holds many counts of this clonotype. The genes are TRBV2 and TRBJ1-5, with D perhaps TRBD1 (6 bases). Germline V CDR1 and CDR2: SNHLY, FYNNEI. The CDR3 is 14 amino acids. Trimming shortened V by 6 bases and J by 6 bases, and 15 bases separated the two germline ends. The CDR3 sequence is CASRVQGEFQPQHF. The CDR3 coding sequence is TGTGCCAGCAGAGTACAGGGAGAGTTTCAGCCCCAGCATTTT.

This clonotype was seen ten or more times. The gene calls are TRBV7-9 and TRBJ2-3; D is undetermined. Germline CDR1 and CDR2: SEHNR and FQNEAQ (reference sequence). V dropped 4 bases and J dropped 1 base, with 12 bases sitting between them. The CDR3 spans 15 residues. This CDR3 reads CASSSTDTGTDTQYF. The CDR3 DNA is TGTGCCAGCAGCTCTACAGATACGGGCACAGATACGCAGTATTTT.

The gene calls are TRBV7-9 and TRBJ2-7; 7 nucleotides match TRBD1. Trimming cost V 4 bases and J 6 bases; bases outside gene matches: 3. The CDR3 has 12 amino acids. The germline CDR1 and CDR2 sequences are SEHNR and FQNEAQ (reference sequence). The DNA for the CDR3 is TGTGCCAGCAGCTCGGACAGGCCCGAGCAGTACTTC. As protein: CASSSDRPEQYF.

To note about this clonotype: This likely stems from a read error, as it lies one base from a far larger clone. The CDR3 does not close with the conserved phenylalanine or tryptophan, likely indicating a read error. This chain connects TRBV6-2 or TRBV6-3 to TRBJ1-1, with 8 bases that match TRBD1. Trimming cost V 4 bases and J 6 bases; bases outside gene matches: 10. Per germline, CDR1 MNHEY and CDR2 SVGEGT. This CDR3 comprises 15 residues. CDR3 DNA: TGTGCCAGCAGTTGGGGACAGGATCTTGCCTCTGAAGCTTTCCTT. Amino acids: CASSWGQDLASEAFL.

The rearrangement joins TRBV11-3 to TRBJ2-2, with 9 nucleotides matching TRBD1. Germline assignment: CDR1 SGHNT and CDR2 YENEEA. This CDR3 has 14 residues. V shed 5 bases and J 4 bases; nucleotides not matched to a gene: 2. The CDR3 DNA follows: TGTGCCAGCAGCGGACAGGGGTCCACCGGGGAGCTGTTTTTT. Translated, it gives CASSGQGSTGELFF. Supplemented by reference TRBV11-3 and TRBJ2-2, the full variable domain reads EAGVVQSPRYKIIEKKQPVAFWCNPISGHNTLYWYLQNLGQGPELLIRYENEEAVDDSQLPKDRFSAERLKGVDSTLKIQPAELGDSAVYLCASSGQGSTGELFFGEGSRLTVL.

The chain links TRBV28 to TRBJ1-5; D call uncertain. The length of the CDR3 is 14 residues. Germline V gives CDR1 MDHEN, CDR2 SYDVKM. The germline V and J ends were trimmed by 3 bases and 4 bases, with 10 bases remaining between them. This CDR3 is CASSLFDGNQPQHF. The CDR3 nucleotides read TGTGCCAGCAGTTTGTTCGACGGAAATCAGCCCCAGCATTTT.

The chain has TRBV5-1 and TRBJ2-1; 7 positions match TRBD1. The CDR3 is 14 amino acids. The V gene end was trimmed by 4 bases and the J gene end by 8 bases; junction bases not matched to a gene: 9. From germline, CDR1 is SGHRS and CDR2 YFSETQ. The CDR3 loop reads CASSLGQNIDEQFF. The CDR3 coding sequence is TGCGCCAGCAGCCTGGGACAGAATATAGATGAGCAGTTCTTC.

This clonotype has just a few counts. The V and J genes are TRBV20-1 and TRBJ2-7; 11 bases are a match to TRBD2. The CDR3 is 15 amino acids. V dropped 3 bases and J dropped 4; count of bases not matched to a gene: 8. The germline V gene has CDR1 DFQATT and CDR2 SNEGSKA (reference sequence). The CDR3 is CSARRLAGGFYEQYF. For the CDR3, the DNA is TGCAGTGCTAGGAGGTTAGCGGGAGGGTTTTACGAGCAGTACTTC.

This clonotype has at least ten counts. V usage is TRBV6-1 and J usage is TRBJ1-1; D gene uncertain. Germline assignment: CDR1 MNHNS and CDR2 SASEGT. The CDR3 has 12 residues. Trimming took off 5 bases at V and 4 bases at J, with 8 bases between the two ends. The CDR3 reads CASSRQATEAFF. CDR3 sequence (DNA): TGTGCCAGCAGTCGTCAGGCCACTGAAGCTTTCTTT.

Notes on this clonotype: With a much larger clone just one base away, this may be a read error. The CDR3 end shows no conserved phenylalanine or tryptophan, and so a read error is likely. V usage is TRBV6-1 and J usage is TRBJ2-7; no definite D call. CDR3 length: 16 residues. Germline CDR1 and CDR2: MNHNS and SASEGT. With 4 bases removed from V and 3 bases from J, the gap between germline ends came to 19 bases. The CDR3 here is CASSVGSQMGFYEQYL. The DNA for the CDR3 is TGTGCCAGCAGTGTTGGGTCCCAAATGGGCTTCTACGAGCAGTACCTC.

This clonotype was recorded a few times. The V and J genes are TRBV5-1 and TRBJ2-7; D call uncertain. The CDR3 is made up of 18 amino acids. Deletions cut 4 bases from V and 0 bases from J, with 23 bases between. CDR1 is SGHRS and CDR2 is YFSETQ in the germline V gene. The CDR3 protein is CASSPTAVGGRVSYEQYF. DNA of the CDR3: TGCGCCAGCAGCCCGACGGCCGTAGGCGGAAGGGTCTCCTACGAGCAGTACTTC.

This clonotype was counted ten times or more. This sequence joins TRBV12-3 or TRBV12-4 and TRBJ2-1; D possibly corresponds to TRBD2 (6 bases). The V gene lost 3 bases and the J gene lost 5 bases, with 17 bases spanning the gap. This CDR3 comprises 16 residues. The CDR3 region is CASSFGPSDFHNEQFF. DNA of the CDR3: TGTGCCAGCAGTTTTGGCCCTAGCGATTTCCACAATGAGCAGTTCTTC.

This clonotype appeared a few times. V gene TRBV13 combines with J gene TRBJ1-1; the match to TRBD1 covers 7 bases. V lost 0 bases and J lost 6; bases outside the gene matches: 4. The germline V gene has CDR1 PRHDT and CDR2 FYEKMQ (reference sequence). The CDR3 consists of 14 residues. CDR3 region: CASSLGQGEAEAFF. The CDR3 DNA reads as TGTGCCAGCAGCTTAGGTCAGGGGGAAGCTGAAGCTTTCTTT.

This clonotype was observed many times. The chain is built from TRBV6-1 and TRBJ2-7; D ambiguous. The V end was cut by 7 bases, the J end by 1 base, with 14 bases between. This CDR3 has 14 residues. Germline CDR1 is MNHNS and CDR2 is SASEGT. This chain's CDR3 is CASKADAVSYEQYF. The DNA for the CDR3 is TGTGCCAGCAAAGCCGATGCCGTATCCTACGAGCAGTACTTC.